One sample yielded the 28 T cell receptor beta chains listed below, sequenced in a study of T cells in Graves' hyperthyroidism and ophthalmopathy. Researchers amplified the TCR beta CDR3 regions from RNA transcripts. The HTBI primer set was used in a first-round RT-PCR of the TCR CDR3. MiXCR, applied by TCRdb to the multiplex PCR reads, yields one record per CDR3 protein. The data show hundreds of thousands of distinct CDR3 sequences, roughly 15% seen once. The sample taken for sequencing was blood. These receptors were obtained from a woman aged 18-30 years with Graves' ophthalmopathy.

This clonotype has only a few counts. Compared with germline, one end of the junction differs, possibly owing to a read error. The rearrangement joins TRBV29-1 to TRBJ2-3; 7 bases are a match to TRBD1. Germline values: CDR1 SQVTM, CDR2 ANQGSEA. This CDR3 is built from 16 residues. CDR3 sequence reads: CSVEGTVRYSTDTQYF. As DNA, the CDR3 is TGCAGCGTGGAAGGGACAGTTAGATACAGCACAGATACGCAGTATTTT.

This clonotype showed up just a few times. The chain links TRBV2 to TRBJ1-5; D is unresolved. The CDR3 extends over 12 amino acids. Germline CDR1 SNHLY, CDR2 FYNNEI. V was cut by 6 bases and J by 7 bases, with 10 bases left in between. The DNA for the CDR3 is TGTGCCAGCAGCGCCCCCTTGCAGCCCCAGCATTTT. Amino acids: CASSAPLQPQHF. Looking up the rest from reference TRBV2 and TRBJ1-5 gives the full variable domain: EPEVTQTPSHQVTQMGQEVILRCVPISNHLYFYWYRQILGQKVEFLVSFYNNEISEKSEIFDDQFSVERPDGSNFTLKIRSTKLEDSAMYFCASSAPLQPQHFGDGTRLSIL.

At least ten counts were recorded for this clonotype. The V call is TRBV7-2, the J call TRBJ2-1; 12 bases fit TRBD2. This CDR3 spans 16 amino acids. Germline CDR1 reads SGHTA; CDR2 reads FQGNSA. V shed 5 bases, J shed 10 bases, and the junction held 12 bases outside the gene matches. The CDR3 nucleotides read TGTGCCAGCAGCCCAGAGCCTGGACTAGCGGGAATGGAGCAGTTCTTC. This encodes CASSPEPGLAGMEQFF.

This chain links TRBV27 with TRBJ1-1, with D unclear. Deletions cut 3 bases from V and 7 bases from J, with 12 bases between. Germline V gene sequence: CDR1 MNHEY, CDR2 SMNVEV (reference sequence). The CDR3 has 13 amino acids. The CDR3 sequence: CASSLTSTREAFF. The CDR3 coding sequence is TGTGCCAGCAGTTTGACTTCAACCCGTGAAGCTTTCTTT.

This clonotype was detected ten times or more. The chain carries TRBV27 and TRBJ2-7; D unresolved. The V gene lost 7 bases and the J gene lost 4 bases, with 20 bases spanning the gap. The germline CDR1 and CDR2 sequences are MNHEY and SMNVEV (reference sequence). This CDR3 comprises 15 residues. This chain's CDR3 is CASKTAYGGSYEQYF. The CDR3 DNA reads as TGTGCCAGCAAAACCGCTTACGGTGGTTCGTACGAGCAGTACTTC.

The chain recombines TRBV6-1 with TRBJ1-5; 8 bases agree with TRBD1. This CDR3 contains 15 residues. CDR1 and CDR2 (germline): MNHNS, SASEGT. V was clipped by 5 bases and J by 5 bases; unmatched bases: 8. The CDR3 region is CASSFYRGSDQPQHF. In nucleotides, the CDR3 is TGTGCCAGCAGTTTTTACAGGGGGTCCGATCAGCCCCAGCATTTT.

The chain recombines TRBV9 with TRBJ2-2; 8 bases line up with TRBD2. With 0 bases clipped from V and 0 bases from J, the junction kept 1 base outside the gene matches. Germline lookup yields CDR1 SGDLS and CDR2 YYNGEE. This CDR3 is 16 amino acids long. CDR3 residues: CASSVAGGSNTGELFF. The CDR3 DNA reads TGTGCCAGCAGCGTAGCGGGAGGGTCGAACACCGGGGAGCTGTTTTTT.

This clonotype has a handful of counts. The chain recombines TRBV19 with TRBJ1-1; the match to TRBD1 covers 9 bases. The length of the CDR3 is 15 residues. With V trimmed by 5 bases and J by 3 bases, 7 bases remained unmatched. CDR1 and CDR2 from the germline V gene are LNHDA and SQIVND (reference sequence). The CDR3: CASSLTGGSDTEAFF. The CDR3 DNA is TGTGCCAGTAGTTTAACAGGGGGCTCGGACACTGAAGCTTTCTTT.

The chain employs TRBV7-6 and TRBJ2-7; no clear D. Trimming removed 3 bases at V and 0 bases at J, with 9 bases between. Germline CDR1 SGHVS, CDR2 FNYEAQ. The CDR3 loop spans 14 amino acids. The chain's CDR3 is CASSFRSDSYEQYF. CDR3 in DNA: TGTGCCAGCAGCTTTAGGTCGGACTCCTACGAGCAGTACTTC. Using reference TRBV7-6 and TRBJ2-7 for the parts outside the CDR3, the full variable domain is GAGVSQSPRYKVTKRGQDVALRCDPISGHVSLYWYRQALGQGPEFLTYFNYEAQQDKSGLPNDRFSAERPEGSISTLTIQRTEQRDSAMYRCASSFRSDSYEQYFGPGTRLTVT.

The chain links TRBV28 to TRBJ1-4; possible D gene TRBD1, 5 bases. Germline V gene data show CDR1 as MDHEN and CDR2 as SYDVKM. Trimming took off 4 bases at V and 3 bases at J, with 15 bases between the two ends. This CDR3 is 16 amino acids long. CDR3 protein: CASSYYRGRANEKLFF. The CDR3 region has the DNA TGTGCCAGCAGTTACTATCGGGGGAGGGCTAATGAAAAACTGTTTTTT.

This clonotype was seen at least ten times. V is TRBV6-1 and J is TRBJ1-5; D possibly corresponds to TRBD1 (5 bases). The germline CDR1 and CDR2 sequences are MNHNS and SASEGT. The CDR3 is made up of 16 amino acids. V was cut by 4 bases and J by 1 base, with 14 bases left in between. In DNA, the CDR3 is TGTGCCAGCAGTGCCCCTGGGGGAAGGAGCAATCAGCCCCAGCATTTT. This codes for CASSAPGGRSNQPQHF.

V usage is TRBV7-2 and J usage is TRBJ2-1, with D perhaps assigned TRBD1 or TRBD2 (5 bases each). Between the trimmed V and J ends, which lost 5 bases and 4 bases, there was a span of 12 bases. The germline V gene encodes CDR1 SGHTA and CDR2 FQGNSA. The CDR3 is 14 amino acids. CDR3 region: CASSLGTPYNEQFF. In nucleotides, the CDR3 is TGTGCCAGCAGCCTCGGGACCCCTTACAATGAGCAGTTCTTC.

This clonotype was counted between two and nine times. The V and J genes are TRBV6-6 and TRBJ1-5; D may be TRBD1 (5 bases). The CDR3 extends over 20 amino acids. V was trimmed by 0 bases and J by 2 bases, leaving 23 bases between them. Germline assignment: CDR1 MNHNY and CDR2 SVGAGI (reference sequence). The CDR3 sequence is CASSYSCSWDGTCGNQPQHF. Here the CDR3 DNA reads TGTGCCAGCAGTTACTCTTGTTCGTGGGATGGGACCTGTGGCAATCAGCCCCAGCATTTT.

This clonotype was counted ten times or more. The V call is TRBV3-1, the J call TRBJ1-1, with D possibly being TRBD1 (6 bases). The ends were cut back, 0 bases at V and 1 base at J, with 6 bases in the middle. Germline V gives CDR1 LGHDT, CDR2 YNNKEL (reference sequence). The CDR3 spans 14 residues. CDR3 DNA: TGTGCCAGCAGCCAAGAGACAGGGAACACTGAAGCTTTCTTT. Its translation: CASSQETGNTEAFF.

This clonotype was recorded a few times. This chain joins TRBV27 and TRBJ2-6; D assignment may be TRBD1 or TRBD2 (6 bases each). Trimming took 8 bases from V and 13 from J, leaving 18 bases between them. The germline CDR1 and CDR2 sequences are MNHEY and SMNVEV (reference sequence). The CDR3 covers 13 residues. The DNA for the CDR3 is TGTGCCAGCCGCGGGACACCTTCAGGGGTCCTGACTTTC. Protein sequence: CASRGTPSGVLTF.

The chain is built from TRBV5-1 and TRBJ2-7; D is possibly TRBD2 (5 bases). Trimming cost V 0 bases and J 2 bases, with 12 bases left between them. This CDR3 comprises 15 residues. Looked up from germline, CDR1 is SGHRS and CDR2 is YFSETQ. The CDR3 loop reads CASSLAAGPPYEQYF. CDR3 DNA sequence: TGCGCCAGCAGCTTGGCCGCGGGCCCTCCCTACGAGCAGTACTTC.

This clonotype appeared many times. The V call is TRBV7-9, the J call TRBJ2-7, with D possibly being TRBD1 (5 bases). This CDR3 contains 15 residues. Germline CDR1 and CDR2: SEHNR and FQNEAQ (reference sequence). V lost 0 bases to trimming and J lost 0 bases, with 9 bases between them. CDR3: CASSLATTASYEQYF. DNA of the CDR3: TGTGCCAGCAGCTTAGCGACGACAGCCTCCTACGAGCAGTACTTC.

This clonotype was detected ten times or more. This chain links TRBV27 with TRBJ1-1; 8 bases fit TRBD1. In germline, CDR1 is MNHEY, CDR2 SMNVEV (reference sequence). This CDR3 is built from 16 residues. V shed 0 bases, J shed 5 bases, and the junction held 8 bases outside the gene matches. The CDR3 region is CASSLSQGATRTEAFF. CDR3 DNA: TGTGCCAGCAGTTTATCCCAGGGGGCGACTAGAACTGAAGCTTTCTTT.

CDR3 region: CASSFRRVEQYF. CDR3 DNA sequence: TGTGCCAGCAGTTTTCGCAGGGTCGAGCAGTACTTC. The V gene is TRBV12-3 or TRBV12-4, the J gene TRBJ2-7; TRBD1 is a possible D gene (5 bases). CDR3 size: 12 residues. Trimming left V 3 bases short and J 6 bases short, with 9 bases between.

This clonotype appeared many times. This sequence joins TRBV20-1 and TRBJ2-1; D may correspond to TRBD1 or TRBD2 (5 bases each). V was shortened by 1 base and J by 7 bases, with 17 bases between the two germline ends. CDR1 DFQATT and CDR2 SNEGSKA come from the germline V gene (reference sequence). The CDR3 consists of 15 residues. DNA for the CDR3: TGCAGTGCTAGAGTCCCCGGGACCCCAGAGAATGAGCAGTTCTTC. Its protein product is CSARVPGTPENEQFF.

This clonotype was seen more than once but under ten times. The gene calls are TRBV28 and TRBJ2-1; 8 nucleotides line up with TRBD2. This CDR3 has 15 residues. After removal of 8 bases from V and 0 bases from J, the junction contained 6 bases not matched to a gene. Germline CDR1 reads MDHEN; CDR2 reads SYDVKM. The CDR3 nucleotides read TGTGCCAGCCGTGTCGCGGGAGGCTCCTACAATGAGCAGTTCTTC. The encoded protein is CASRVAGGSYNEQFF.

This clonotype has a handful of counts. The J gene is TRBJ2-7, the V gene TRBV2; weak D call: TRBD2 (6 bases). CDR3 length equals 14 residues. In germline, CDR1 is SNHLY, CDR2 FYNNEI. V lost 6 bases to trimming and J lost 0 bases, with 12 bases between them. The CDR3 is CASSTGLISYEQYF. The CDR3 nucleotides read TGTGCCAGCAGCACGGGACTCATCTCCTACGAGCAGTACTTC.

This CDR3 reads CASSQSDRVVGNEQFF. CDR3 coding DNA: TGCGCCAGCAGCCAATCAGACAGGGTGGTTGGCAATGAGCAGTTCTTC. The J gene is TRBJ2-1, the V gene TRBV4-1; the match to TRBD1 covers 7 bases. Germline CDR1 is MGHRA and CDR2 is YSYEKL. The CDR3 consists of 16 residues. The ends lost 2 bases at V and 6 bases at J; junction bases unmatched: 10.

The chain carries TRBV9 and TRBJ1-2; D uncertain. Per the germline V gene, CDR1 is SGDLS and CDR2 is YYNGEE. CDR3 length: 13 amino acids. V lost 0 bases, J lost 3 bases, and 6 bases lay in between. In DNA form, the CDR3 reads TGTGCCAGCAGCGTAGGCTGGGACTATGGCTACACCTTC. Translating it yields CASSVGWDYGYTF.

This clonotype was seen ten or more times. This sequence joins TRBV28 and TRBJ1-4, with TRBD1 matching 12 bases. V lost 2 bases to trimming and J lost 2 bases; unmatched junction nucleotides: 3. This CDR3 has 17 amino acids. In germline, CDR1 is MDHEN, CDR2 SYDVKM. The CDR3 DNA sequence: TGTGCCAGCAGTTTACTGGGACAGGGGGCGACTAATGAAAAACTGTTTTTT. Translating it yields CASSLLGQGATNEKLFF. Combining the CDR3 with reference TRBV28 and TRBJ1-4 gives the whole variable domain DVKVTQSSRYLVKRTGEKVFLECVQDMDHENMFWYRQDPGLGLRLIYFSYDVKMKEKGDIPEGYSVSREKKERFSLILESASTNQTSMYLCASSLLGQGATNEKLFFGSGTQLSVL.

This rearrangement joins TRBV7-9 to TRBJ2-1; no firm D call. The CDR3 has 15 amino acids. Between the trimmed V and J ends, which lost 6 bases and 0 bases, there was a span of 12 bases. The germline CDR1 and CDR2 sequences are SEHNR and FQNEAQ (reference sequence). The CDR3 DNA is TGTGCCAGCAGTCAGTTGGAGAGCTCCTACAATGAGCAGTTCTTC. Protein product: CASSQLESSYNEQFF.

The chain combines TRBV5-1 with TRBJ1-5; D is ambiguous. From germline, CDR1 is SGHRS and CDR2 YFSETQ. V shed 7 bases and J shed 4 bases, with 15 bases lying between them. This CDR3 is 14 amino acids long. The CDR3 sequence is CASSVGSPNQPQHF. The CDR3 coding sequence is TGCGCCAGCTCAGTCGGGAGCCCTAATCAGCCCCAGCATTTT. The full variable domain, with the rest looked up from reference TRBV5-1 and TRBJ1-5, is KAGVTQTPRYLIKTRGQQVTLSCSPISGHRSVSWYQQTPGQGLQFLFEYFSETQRNKGNFPGRFSGRQFSNSRSEMNVSTLELGDSALYLCASSVGSPNQPQHFGDGTRLSIL.

This clonotype was picked up a small number of times. The chain uses TRBV19 and TRBJ1-1; D gene ambiguous. The germline gives CDR1 LNHDA, CDR2 SQIVND (reference sequence). CDR3 length: 15 residues. Trimming removed 0 bases from V and 1 base from J, with 9 bases in between. CDR3 nucleotides: TGTGCCAGTAGTATAGACCGCTCCGAGAACACTGAAGCTTTCTTT. Translated, it gives CASSIDRSENTEAFF.